A single sample is the source of the 14 T cell receptor beta chains below, sequenced in a study of cytomegalovirus exposure and HLA in healthy donors. The PCR ran on 60 Vbeta and 13 Jbeta primers. TCRdb keeps only in-frame clones here, not all; method: immunoSEQ multiplex PCR. The table lists about 200,000 clones, more than 75% of them singletons. Sequencing was carried out using PBMCs. The origin of the receptors is a woman aged 40 to 50 in good health and CMV-seronegative.

The rearrangement uses TRBV4-1 and TRBJ1-5; D not certain. This CDR3 comprises 14 residues. From germline, CDR1 is MGHRA and CDR2 YSYEKL. V lost 2 bases, J lost 2 bases, and 7 bases lay in between. CDR3 nucleotides: TGCGCCAGCAGCCAACCCCCAGGCAATCAGCCCCAGCATTTT. As protein: CASSQPPGNQPQHF.

This clone was recorded once. J is TRBJ1-2 and V is TRBV30; perhaps TRBD1 as D (6 bases). The CDR3 loop spans 13 amino acids. Trimming removed 1 base at V and 3 bases at J, with 9 bases between. CDR1 and CDR2 (germline): GTSNPN, SVGIG (reference sequence). CDR3 DNA sequence: TGTGCCTGGAGTGGCCAGGGGCACTATGGCTACACCTTC. It specifies CAWSGQGHYGYTF.

The CDR3 DNA follows: TGTGCCAGTAGTTTCGGACAGGGGGCGAAGCATCAGCCCCAGCATTTT. This sequence encodes CASSFGQGAKHQPQHF. The rearrangement joins TRBV19 to TRBJ1-5; 11 nucleotides align to TRBD1. V shed 5 bases and J 5 bases; nucleotides not matched to a gene: 8. The CDR3 sequence is 16 residues long. Per the germline V gene, CDR1 is LNHDA and CDR2 is SQIVND (reference sequence). The full variable domain, its missing parts supplied by reference TRBV19 and TRBJ1-5, is DGGITQSPKYLFRKEGQNVTLSCEQNLNHDAMYWYRQDPGQGLRLIYYSQIVNDFQKGDIAEGYSVSREKKESFPLTVTSAQKNPTAFYLCASSFGQGAKHQPQHFGDGTRLSIL.

This clone was seen a handful of times. This chain joins TRBV27 and TRBJ1-2; TRBD1 is a possible D gene (6 bases). The germline V gene has CDR1 MNHEY and CDR2 SMNVEV (reference sequence). This CDR3 has 14 amino acids. V lost 5 bases to trimming and J lost 4 bases, with 14 bases between them. CDR3 nucleotides: TGTGCCAGCAGTCCCGACCGACAGGTCTATGGCTACACCTTC. Translated: CASSPDRQVYGYTF.

V gene TRBV6-1 combines with J gene TRBJ1-5; D is possibly TRBD1 (6 bases). V was trimmed by 4 bases and J by 6 bases, leaving 19 bases between them. CDR1 and CDR2 from the germline V gene are MNHNS and SASEGT. The length of the CDR3 is 16 residues. CDR3 bases: TGTGCCAGCAGTGGGGGGGGCCGGTTTGATGGTCAGCCCCAGCATTTT. As protein: CASSGGGRFDGQPQHF.

The V gene is TRBV5-4, the J gene TRBJ1-4, with a possible D match to TRBD1 (5 bases). V lost 2 bases and J lost 0, with 14 bases in between. The CDR3 is made up of 17 amino acids. CDR1 and CDR2 (germline): SGHNT, YYREEE (reference sequence). CDR3 bases: TGTGCCAGCAGCTTTGATGACAGACTTGCAACTAATGAAAAACTGTTTTTT. Its translation: CASSFDDRLATNEKLFF.

The chain couples TRBV10-2 to TRBJ2-1; 9 positions match TRBD2. This CDR3 comprises 15 residues. Germline V gene data show CDR1 as WSHSY and CDR2 as SAAADI. The V gene end was trimmed by 1 base and the J gene end by 10 bases; junction bases not matched to a gene: 8. For the CDR3, the DNA is TGCGCCAGCAGTGAGTTCGGGACTAGCAGGGACGAGCAGTTCTTC. Translation: CASSEFGTSRDEQFF.

The chain combines TRBV19 with TRBJ2-3; tentatively, D is TRBD1 (6 bases). The germline V gene has CDR1 LNHDA and CDR2 SQIVND (reference sequence). This CDR3 is 15 amino acids long. Trimming cost V 6 bases and J 2 bases, with 15 bases left between them. The CDR3 sequence: CASSDRPLYTDTQYF. The CDR3 region has the DNA TGTGCCAGTAGCGACAGGCCATTATACACAGATACGCAGTATTTT.

A single count supports this clone. The rearrangement links TRBV5-1 to TRBJ2-3; D gene unclear. Per the germline V gene, CDR1 is SGHRS and CDR2 is YFSETQ. The CDR3 contains 15 residues. Trimming pared 2 bases from V and 0 bases from J, leaving 10 bases between. The CDR3 nucleotides are TGCGCCAGCAGCTTTATGAGCGTTAGCACAGATACGCAGTATTTT. Its translation is CASSFMSVSTDTQYF.

The chain has TRBV19 and TRBJ2-2; D is unclear. This CDR3 has 14 amino acids. Deletions cut 6 bases from V and 7 bases from J, with 15 bases between. Germline lookup yields CDR1 LNHDA and CDR2 SQIVND (reference sequence). The DNA of the CDR3 is TGTGCCAGTAGGCTAGATTCGAGTGACGGGGAGCTGTTTTTT. This translates into CASRLDSSDGELFF.

This clone was seen more than once but under ten times. The J gene is TRBJ2-7, the V gene TRBV5-1, with 12 bases that match TRBD1. The CDR3 is made up of 17 amino acids. V was clipped by 2 bases and J by 4 bases; unmatched bases: 10. CDR1 and CDR2 from the germline V gene are SGHRS and YFSETQ. The CDR3 loop reads CASSLVPGQGAQYEQYF. In nucleotides, the CDR3 is TGCGCCAGCAGCTTAGTCCCGGGACAGGGGGCGCAATACGAGCAGTACTTC. The variable domain in full, with the rest retrieved from reference TRBV5-1 and TRBJ2-7, is KAGVTQTPRYLIKTRGQQVTLSCSPISGHRSVSWYQQTPGQGLQFLFEYFSETQRNKGNFPGRFSGRQFSNSRSEMNVSTLELGDSALYLCASSLVPGQGAQYEQYFGPGTRLTVT.

The chain couples TRBV5-1 to TRBJ2-1, with TRBD2 identical over 14 bases. J was trimmed by 7 bases and V by 5 bases; bases with no gene match: 14. The length of the CDR3 is 18 residues. Germline CDR1 is SGHRS and CDR2 is YFSETQ. The CDR3 DNA reads TGCGCCAGCAGGGGGGGACGTCAGACTAGCGGGAGGGATAATGAGCAGTTCTTC. It specifies CASRGGRQTSGRDNEQFF.

The chain carries TRBV7-3 and TRBJ2-6, with 8 bases that match TRBD2. From germline, CDR1 is SGHTA and CDR2 FQGTGA. The CDR3 totals 17 residues. Germline trimming cut 5 bases from V and 0 bases from J; bases unmatched to any gene: 6. The CDR3 reads CASSIAGPRSGANVLTF. The CDR3 nucleotides are TGTGCCAGCAGCATAGCGGGACCCCGCTCTGGGGCCAACGTCCTGACTTTC.

The chain has TRBV5-4 and TRBJ2-7; 10 bases are shared with TRBD2. From germline, CDR1 is SGHNT and CDR2 YYREEE (reference sequence). The CDR3 loop spans 15 amino acids. J gave up 3 bases and V 4 bases, and 7 bases lay outside the gene matches. CDR3 amino acids: CASSEGTSANYEQYF. The CDR3 region has the DNA TGTGCCAGCAGCGAGGGGACTAGCGCAAACTACGAGCAGTACTTC.